This passage covers 24 T cell receptor beta chains from one sample sequenced in a study of shared clonotypes between healthy human individuals. In the naive CD8 group, cells lacked CD45RO and were positively selected for CCR7, so terminally differentiated effector memory CD45RA+ cells were left out. Clones were read by immunoSEQ multiplex PCR, and TCRdb kept only the in-frame ones, dropping some. This sample has fewer than 1 million clones; 96% occur once, and the top ten carry about 0.21%. The sequenced material came from naive CD8+ T cells sorted from blood. The receptors here all came from a man under 40 in good health.

The chain employs TRBV10-2 and TRBJ2-7; D is unclear. Trimming removed 0 bases from V and 9 bases from J, with 6 bases in between. CDR1 is WSHSY and CDR2 is SAAADI in the germline V gene. The CDR3 is 11 residues long. As DNA, the CDR3 is TGCGCCAGCAGTGAGTCGGTCATGCAGTACTTC. Amino acid sequence: CASSESVMQYF.

In nucleotides, the CDR3 is TGTGCCAGCAGCTTCCGCGGGACTCCCTACGAGCAGTACTTC. This sequence encodes CASSFRGTPYEQYF. V is TRBV5-8 and J is TRBJ2-7; a weak D match, TRBD2 (6 bases). V lost 2 bases to trimming and J lost 2 bases, with 11 bases between them. Germline-derived CDR1 and CDR2 are SGHTS and YDEGEE. CDR3 length: 14 amino acids.

The chain employs TRBV2 and TRBJ2-2; possible D gene TRBD1, 6 bases. Looked up from germline, CDR1 is SNHLY and CDR2 is FYNNEI. Trimming stripped 11 bases from V and 7 bases from J, with 29 bases between. This CDR3 comprises 17 residues. The CDR3 region is CAFHPPAGAGQVGELFF. CDR3 bases: TGTGCCTTCCATCCGCCGGCAGGGGCAGGGCAGGTCGGGGAGCTGTTTTTT.

This clone came up once. The chain combines TRBV9 with TRBJ1-1; D may be TRBD1 (6 bases). Germline V CDR1 and CDR2: SGDLS, YYNGEE. The CDR3 extends over 14 amino acids. The V gene lost 4 bases and the J gene lost 0 bases, with 10 bases spanning the gap. The CDR3 protein is CASSSGQMNTEAFF. The CDR3, as DNA: TGTGCCAGCAGCTCCGGACAGATGAACACTGAAGCTTTCTTT. The full variable domain, completed using reference TRBV9 and TRBJ1-1, is DSGVTQTPKHLITATGQRVTLRCSPRSGDLSVYWYQQSLDQGLQFLIQYYNGEERAKGNILERFSAQQFPDLHSELNLSSLELGDSALYFCASSSGQMNTEAFFGQGTRLTVV.

This clone was seen just once. V and J are TRBV18 and TRBJ2-1, with 8 bases aligning to TRBD2. Germline V gives CDR1 KGHSH, CDR2 LQKENI. The length of the CDR3 is 16 residues. The V segment lost 6 bases and the J segment 0 bases; nucleotides outside the gene matches: 7. The CDR3 reads CASSPGGTSSYNEQFF. The CDR3 region has the DNA TGTGCCAGCTCTCCTGGAGGGACTAGCTCCTACAATGAGCAGTTCTTC.

The chain couples TRBV7-6 to TRBJ2-2, with 8 bases fitting TRBD1. V was pared by 3 bases and J by 1 base, with 10 bases of the junction left unmatched. Germline CDR1 and CDR2: SGHVS and FNYEAQ. This CDR3 comprises 18 residues. This CDR3 is CASSFMTTGTGNTGELFF. The DNA for the CDR3 is TGTGCCAGCAGCTTTATGACAACCGGGACAGGGAACACCGGGGAGCTGTTTTTT.

V is TRBV10-1 and J is TRBJ1-4; maybe TRBD1 (5 bases). V lost 2 bases and J lost 16, with 17 bases in between. The CDR3 has 13 amino acids. Looked up from germline, CDR1 is WNHNN and CDR2 is SYGVQD (reference sequence). CDR3 residues: CASSEKPGLGGFF. CDR3 coding DNA: TGCGCCAGCAGTGAGAAGCCGGGACTCGGTGGGTTTTTT.

The chain combines TRBV13 with TRBJ2-1; D not resolved. The germline gives CDR1 PRHDT, CDR2 FYEKMQ (reference sequence). With 5 bases removed from V and 7 bases from J, the gap between germline ends came to 18 bases. This CDR3 is built from 15 residues. CDR3 sequence: CASSQLSSGANEQFF. The CDR3 coding sequence is TGTGCCAGCAGCCAACTAAGTTCAGGCGCAAATGAGCAGTTCTTC.

The chain links TRBV29-1 to TRBJ2-5; D call uncertain. The germline V gene has CDR1 SQVTM and CDR2 ANQGSEA. The CDR3 is 14 residues long. Trimming left V 4 bases short and J 4 bases short, with 16 bases between. CDR3 in DNA: TGCAGCGTTGGGTCAGGCTCGAGGAGAGAGACCCAGTACTTC. Translation gives CSVGSGSRRETQYF. The full variable domain, rest sourced from reference TRBV29-1 and TRBJ2-5, is SAVISQKPSRDICQRGTSLTIQCQVDSQVTMMFWYRQQPGQSLTLIATANQGSEATYESGFVIDKFPISRPNLTFSTLTVSNMSPEDSSIYLCSVGSGSRRETQYFGPGTRLLVL.

V gene TRBV9 combines with J gene TRBJ2-1; 14 nucleotides align to TRBD2. The CDR3 is made up of 21 amino acids. Germline V CDR1 and CDR2: SGDLS, YYNGEE. Trimming at V came to 0 bases and at J to 0 bases, leaving 11 bases not matched to a gene. The CDR3 region has the DNA TGTGCCAGCAGCGTAGCTACCGGAGGGACTAGCGGGAGAGGCTCCTACAATGAGCAGTTCTTC. It translates to CASSVATGGTSGRGSYNEQFF. Combining the CDR3 with reference TRBV9 and TRBJ2-1 gives the whole variable domain DSGVTQTPKHLITATGQRVTLRCSPRSGDLSVYWYQQSLDQGLQFLIQYYNGEERAKGNILERFSAQQFPDLHSELNLSSLELGDSALYFCASSVATGGTSGRGSYNEQFFGPGTRLTVL.

This chain uses TRBV19 with TRBJ2-7, with D possibly TRBD1 on 6 matching bases. Germline lookup yields CDR1 LNHDA and CDR2 SQIVND (reference sequence). This CDR3 spans 13 amino acids. V dropped 10 bases and J dropped 0 bases, with 13 bases sitting between them. CDR3 protein: CAISPGVSYEQYF. CDR3 nucleotides: TGTGCCATCTCACCAGGGGTCTCCTACGAGCAGTACTTC.

CDR3 loop: CASSGGVVDYEQYF. The CDR3 DNA is TGTGCCAGCAGCGGAGGGGTAGTAGACTACGAGCAGTACTTC. The genes are TRBV9 and TRBJ2-7; either TRBD1 or TRBD2 may supply D (5 bases each). Germline V gene data show CDR1 as SGDLS and CDR2 as YYNGEE. The CDR3 runs to 14 residues. Trimming removed 3 bases from V and 3 bases from J, with 13 bases in between.

V usage is TRBV11-2 and J usage is TRBJ2-4; no firm D call. Germline values: CDR1 SGHAT, CDR2 FQNNGV. V lost 5 bases and J 5 bases, leaving 16 bases between the germline ends. The CDR3 totals 15 residues. The CDR3 reads CASSTPQLGENIQYF. The DNA for the CDR3 is TGTGCCAGCAGCACCCCCCAGTTAGGCGAAAACATTCAGTACTTC. The full variable domain, with the rest looked up from reference TRBV11-2 and TRBJ2-4, is EAGVAQSPRYKIIEKRQSVAFWCNPISGHATLYWYQQILGQGPKLLIQFQNNGVVDDSQLPKDRFSAERLKGVDSTLKIQPAKLEDSAVYLCASSTPQLGENIQYFGAGTRLSVL.

The V and J genes are TRBV13 and TRBJ1-4; possible D gene TRBD1, 6 bases. CDR3 length equals 17 residues. The germline gives CDR1 PRHDT, CDR2 FYEKMQ (reference sequence). Trimming took 6 bases from V and 4 from J, leaving 21 bases between them. The CDR3 sequence: CASSRSTGRESNEKLFF. The CDR3 bases are TGTGCCAGCAGTCGATCCACAGGGAGGGAGAGTAATGAAAAACTGTTTTTT.

The chain employs TRBV7-9 and TRBJ2-1; D is unresolved. The length of the CDR3 is 11 residues. Deletions cut 4 bases from V and 6 bases from J, with 4 bases between. Looked up from germline, CDR1 is SEHNR and CDR2 is FQNEAQ (reference sequence). DNA of the CDR3: TGTGCCAGCAGCTGGGCCAATGAGCAGTTCTTC. Its protein is CASSWANEQFF.

V is TRBV4-1 and J is TRBJ2-7; D gene uncertain. V was trimmed by 1 base and J by 7 bases, leaving 11 bases between them. Germline V gene data show CDR1 as MGHRA and CDR2 as YSYEKL. The CDR3 spans 13 residues. CDR3 nucleotides: TGCGCCAGCAGCCAAGTCACCGCGGATGAGCAGTACTTC. As protein: CASSQVTADEQYF.

The CDR3 nucleotides read TGCAGTGTCCGAAGGGGCTACGAGCAGTACTTC. Translation gives CSVRRGYEQYF. The chain employs TRBV20-1 and TRBJ2-7; D is perhaps TRBD1 (5 bases). V shed 7 bases and J shed 3 bases, with 10 bases lying between them. The germline gives CDR1 DFQATT, CDR2 SNEGSKA (reference sequence). The CDR3 totals 11 residues.

The V call is TRBV6-5, the J call TRBJ2-3, with 7 bases aligning to TRBD2. The CDR3 extends over 15 amino acids. Germline CDR1 and CDR2: MNHEY and SVGAGI. Trimming took 2 bases from V and 3 from J; bases not matched to a gene: 5. CDR3 loop: CASSYHREETDTQYF. CDR3 coding DNA: TGTGCCAGCAGTTACCATCGGGAGGAGACAGATACGCAGTATTTT.

The V gene is TRBV9, the J gene TRBJ1-2; D unclear. The germline CDR1 and CDR2 sequences are SGDLS and YYNGEE. The V end was cut by 3 bases, the J end by 1 base, with 19 bases between. The CDR3 has 17 amino acids. CDR3 bases: TGTGCCAGCAGCGACCCCAGGTACGACCCCGGTAACTATGGCTACACCTTC. Translation: CASSDPRYDPGNYGYTF.

Only one count was recorded for this clone. The chain is built from TRBV7-3 and TRBJ2-3; no firm D call. The CDR3 is 14 amino acids. Deletions cut 5 bases from V and 0 bases from J, with 9 bases between. Germline CDR1 SGHTA, CDR2 FQGTGA. CDR3 protein: CASSPASSTDTQYF. As DNA, the CDR3 is TGTGCCAGCAGCCCTGCGTCTAGCACAGATACGCAGTATTTT.

The V call is TRBV7-9, the J call TRBJ2-7, with a weak D call TRBD1 (5 bases). V lost 5 bases, J lost 3 bases, and 14 bases lay in between. Germline assignment: CDR1 SEHNR and CDR2 FQNEAQ (reference sequence). This CDR3 region has 14 residues. Here the CDR3 reads CASSPPETVYEQYF. The DNA of the CDR3 is TGTGCCAGCAGCCCTCCCGAGACAGTCTACGAGCAGTACTTC.

The CDR3 is CASTPEWSYNEQFF. CDR3 bases: TGTGCCAGCACCCCCGAATGGTCCTACAATGAGCAGTTCTTC. The V gene is TRBV7-9, the J gene TRBJ2-1; D not certain. Germline values: CDR1 SEHNR, CDR2 FQNEAQ (reference sequence). The CDR3 runs to 14 residues. Trimming shortened V by 7 bases and J by 1 base, and 11 bases separated the two germline ends.

Comment on this clone: This specimen includes other DNA sequences encoding the same CDR3. This chain uses TRBV9 with TRBJ2-7, with 7 bases lining up with TRBD2. This CDR3 has 15 residues. V was pared by 0 bases and J by 2 bases, with 5 bases of the junction left unmatched. Germline V lookup: CDR1 SGDLS, CDR2 YYNGEE. The CDR3 spells CASSVGLAETYEQYF. CDR3 nucleotides: TGTGCCAGCAGCGTAGGTCTAGCGGAAACCTACGAGCAGTACTTC.

The chain is built from TRBV11-2 and TRBJ2-3; no clear D. The CDR3 contains 15 residues. Germline V lookup: CDR1 SGHAT, CDR2 FQNNGV. V was clipped by 2 bases and J by 3 bases, with 12 bases between them. CDR3 bases: TGTGCCAGCAGCTTAAGAGTGTTGGGGACAGATACGCAGTATTTT. Its translation: CASSLRVLGTDTQYF.